Shown below are 3 T cell receptor beta chains from a single sample sequenced in a study of Ad26.COV2.S vaccination and SARS-CoV-2 variants. Method: immunoSEQ multiplex PCR; TCRdb's copy keeps in-frame clones and lacks some. The profile shows about 480,000 clones, around nine tenths of them singletons. Treatment meaning: around 19 received Ad26.COV2.S at low or high dose, single or two shots; about 5 received placebo; per-sample allocation not given. Sampling was done on day 63 after the first vaccine or placebo injection. Sequencing was performed on peripheral blood, taken in a trial of Ad26.COV2.S vaccine versus placebo. The receptors were sampled from a person between 18 and 60 years old who received the Ad26.COV2.S COVID-19 vaccine or a placebo.

This clone was counted at least ten times. The rearrangement uses TRBV6-5 and TRBJ2-7; D is uncertain. Looked up from germline, CDR1 is MNHEY and CDR2 is SVGAGI. The CDR3 is 13 amino acids. Trimming removed 5 bases at V and 2 bases at J, with 10 bases between. The CDR3, as DNA: TGTGCCAGCAGTCCCCTAGGAGCCTACGAGCAGTACTTC. This encodes CASSPLGAYEQYF.

The chain has TRBV30 and TRBJ1-1; D is uncertain. The CDR3 totals 13 residues. With 1 base removed from V and 11 bases from J, the gap between germline ends came to 17 bases. Germline lookup yields CDR1 GTSNPN and CDR2 SVGIG (reference sequence). CDR3 in amino acids: CAWSAGGFFGAFF. CDR3 DNA sequence: TGTGCCTGGAGTGCCGGCGGATTCTTCGGGGCTTTCTTT.

As concerns this clone: One end of the junction is discordant with germline, which a read error may explain. V is TRBV7-9 and J is TRBJ2-5; perhaps TRBD2 as D (5 bases). Germline CDR1 and CDR2: SEHNR and FQNEAQ (reference sequence). The CDR3 is 14 residues long. CDR3 nucleotide sequence: TGTGCCAGCACCTTAAGGGAGCTAGAAGAGACCCAGTACTTC. It specifies CASTLRELEETQYF.